Below, 29 T cell receptor beta chains from the same sample are listed, as sequenced in a study of blood T cell repertoires in COVID-19. The data were produced by immunoSEQ multiplex PCR, yet TCRdb's version contains in-frame clones alone and is incomplete. This sample has about 140,000 clones, with about 88% found just once. The specimen sequenced was peripheral blood. The receptors derive from a human donor with COVID-19, enrolled during active disease. The donor label of this sample is uncertain.

On this clone itself: One end of the junction does not line up with germline, which may come from a read error. The V gene is TRBV19, the J gene TRBJ1-5, with D unresolved. The CDR3 extends over 10 amino acids. CDR1 LNHDA and CDR2 SQIVND come from the germline V gene (reference sequence). CDR3 sequence reads: CASGLSALYF. CDR3 nucleotides: TGTGCCAGTGGCCTGTCCGCCCTTTACTTT.

V usage is TRBV19 and J usage is TRBJ2-5; 9 bases map to TRBD2. The length of the CDR3 is 14 residues. Per germline, CDR1 LNHDA and CDR2 SQIVND (reference sequence). Trimming at V came to 7 bases and at J to 4 bases, leaving 7 bases not matched to a gene. The CDR3 DNA sequence: TGTGCCAGTACCGGCGGGGGGGCCGGAGAGACCCAGTACTTC. Translating gives CASTGGGAGETQYF.

CDR3 in DNA: TGTGCCAGCAGTGAAGCCAGGGTTCAGCCCCAGCATTTT. It encodes CASSEARVQPQHF. The genes are TRBV6-1 and TRBJ1-5, with D perhaps TRBD1 (5 bases). Germline V CDR1 and CDR2: MNHNS, SASEGT. CDR3 size: 13 residues. Trimming took off 0 bases at V and 6 bases at J, with 6 bases between the two ends.

The rearrangement uses TRBV10-2 and TRBJ2-5; TRBD1 agrees at 7 bases. The germline gives CDR1 WSHSY, CDR2 SAAADI. The V and J ends lost 4 bases and 4 bases, in that order; junction bases with no gene match: 3. There are 13 residues in the CDR3. CDR3 DNA sequence: TGCGCCAGCAGTGGGACAGGACGAGAGACCCAGTACTTC. This codes for CASSGTGRETQYF.

The chain links TRBV7-6 to TRBJ2-5, with a tentative D call TRBD2 (5 bases). This CDR3 is built from 15 residues. V was trimmed by 1 base and J by 4 bases, leaving 13 bases between them. Germline V gene data show CDR1 as SGHVS and CDR2 as FNYEAQ. Written as DNA, the CDR3 is TGTGCCAGCAGCTTAGATGGGGAAGGAGGAGAGACCCAGTACTTC. Protein: CASSLDGEGGETQYF.

The CDR3 DNA reads as TGCGCCAGCAGCTGGGAGCCAGGGGGCGCGAACACTGAAGCTTTCTTT. This sequence encodes CASSWEPGGANTEAFF. The chain links TRBV5-1 to TRBJ1-1, with 8 nucleotides matching TRBD1. Germline CDR1 SGHRS, CDR2 YFSETQ. The CDR3 is 16 amino acids. J gave up 1 base and V 3 bases, and 8 bases lay outside the gene matches.

This chain connects TRBV5-1 to TRBJ2-5, with 9 bases aligning to TRBD1. The CDR3 contains 15 residues. CDR1 is SGHRS, CDR2 YFSETQ, per germline. V shed 4 bases and J 5 bases; nucleotides not matched to a gene: 9. CDR3 sequence: CASSIGQGSGETQYF. The CDR3 DNA reads as TGCGCCAGCAGCATCGGACAGGGGAGCGGGGAGACCCAGTACTTC.

V gene TRBV3-1 (or the pseudogene TRBV3-2) combines with J gene TRBJ1-2, with D possibly being TRBD1 (5 bases). The V gene's germline CDR1 is LGHDT and CDR2 YNNKEL (reference sequence). V was cut by 5 bases and J by 2 bases, with 12 bases left in between. CDR3 size: 14 residues. The CDR3 reads CASSYGSGNYGYTF. CDR3 sequence (DNA): TGTGCCAGCAGCTACGGTTCAGGGAACTATGGCTACACCTTC.

This clone was recorded once. The chain has TRBV6-5 and TRBJ2-1, with D maybe TRBD1 (5 bases). From germline, CDR1 is MNHEY and CDR2 SVGAGI. V lost 0 bases, J lost 6 bases, and 12 bases lay in between. The CDR3 spans 15 residues. The CDR3 here is CASSYSVQGINEQFF. The CDR3 DNA follows: TGTGCCAGCAGTTACTCGGTGCAGGGAATCAATGAGCAGTTCTTC.

The chain employs TRBV7-9 and TRBJ2-1, with 12 bases aligning to TRBD2. V was pared by 6 bases and J by 4 bases, with 7 bases of the junction left unmatched. The germline V gene encodes CDR1 SEHNR and CDR2 FQNEAQ (reference sequence). CDR3 length: 16 amino acids. CDR3 in amino acids: CASSSLTSGGYNEQFF. CDR3 bases: TGTGCCAGCAGTTCCCTAACTAGCGGGGGGTACAATGAGCAGTTCTTC.

The CDR3 DNA is TGTGCCAGCAGCGGGACAGGCTACGAGCAGTACTTC. This sequence encodes CASSGTGYEQYF. This chain connects TRBV5-6 to TRBJ2-7, with 8 positions matching TRBD1. This CDR3 comprises 12 residues. V shed 4 bases, J shed 3 bases, and the junction held 0 bases outside the gene matches. CDR1 and CDR2 (germline): SGHDT, YYEEEE.

The rearrangement joins TRBV5-5 to TRBJ2-4, with 7 bases matching TRBD1. The length of the CDR3 is 13 residues. Losses at the gene ends were 4 bases for V and 4 bases for J; bases not matched to a gene: 2. Germline CDR1 and CDR2: SGHKS and YYEKEE (reference sequence). The CDR3 reads CASSGTDKNIQYF. CDR3 sequence (DNA): TGTGCCAGCAGCGGGACAGATAAAAACATTCAGTACTTC. Full variable domain (rest looked up from reference TRBV5-5 and TRBJ2-4): DAGVTQSPTHLIKTRGQQVTLRCSPISGHKSVSWYQQVLGQGPQFIFQYYEKEERGRGNFPDRFSARQFPNYSSELNVNALLLGDSALYLCASSGTDKNIQYFGAGTRLSVL.

The chain is built from TRBV2 and TRBJ2-1, with D possibly being TRBD2 (6 bases). V was shortened by 2 bases and J by 0 bases, with 8 bases between the two germline ends. Germline-derived CDR1 and CDR2 are SNHLY and FYNNEI. There are 15 residues in the CDR3. The CDR3 nucleotides read TGTGCCAGCAGTGAACAACTAGCCTCCTACAATGAGCAGTTCTTC. Amino acids: CASSEQLASYNEQFF.

The chain joins TRBV10-3 to TRBJ1-1; the D gene is possibly TRBD1 (5 bases). The CDR3 length is 14 residues. CDR1 and CDR2 from the germline V gene are ENHRY and SYGVKD. V gave up 7 bases and J gave up 0 bases, with 12 bases separating them. The CDR3 DNA reads as TGTGCCATCAAAAGAGACAGCTTGAACACTGAAGCTTTCTTT. Protein product: CAIKRDSLNTEAFF.

The rearrangement uses TRBV6-5 and TRBJ1-2; a possible D gene is TRBD1 (5 bases). The CDR3 runs to 13 residues. The V end was cut by 6 bases, the J end by 4 bases, with 12 bases between. Germline loops: CDR1 MNHEY, CDR2 SVGAGI. This CDR3 is CASRVTVTYGYTF. The CDR3 DNA follows: TGTGCCAGCAGAGTGACAGTAACCTATGGCTACACCTTC.

The chain recombines TRBV5-5 with TRBJ1-2; 8 bases line up with TRBD1. CDR3 length: 16 residues. Germline CDR1 is SGHKS and CDR2 is YYEKEE (reference sequence). Trimming took 0 bases from V and 4 from J; bases not matched to a gene: 8. CDR3 sequence reads: CASSLEFPGGGYGYTF. CDR3 DNA sequence: TGTGCCAGCAGCTTGGAGTTTCCAGGGGGCGGCTATGGCTACACCTTC.

The chain has TRBV28 and TRBJ1-1; no definite D call. The CDR3 covers 13 residues. Deletions cut 2 bases from V and 5 bases from J, with 9 bases between. CDR1 is MDHEN, CDR2 SYDVKM, per germline. CDR3 sequence reads: CASSLVARTEAFF. The CDR3 DNA reads as TGTGCCAGCAGTTTAGTTGCGAGGACTGAAGCTTTCTTT.

The V gene is TRBV27, the J gene TRBJ2-7; perhaps TRBD1 as D (6 bases). The CDR3 sequence is 14 residues long. Germline loops: CDR1 MNHEY, CDR2 SMNVEV (reference sequence). V was trimmed by 3 bases and J by 4 bases, leaving 13 bases between them. The DNA of the CDR3 is TGTGCCAGCAGTTTGAAGGACAGAAGATACGAGCAGTACTTC. Translating gives CASSLKDRRYEQYF.

The chain employs TRBV7-2 and TRBJ2-3; 14 bases fit TRBD2. Germline V CDR1 and CDR2: SGHTA, FQGNSA. The junction had 7 bases not matched to a gene; V was cut back by 3 bases and J by 5 bases. CDR3 length equals 17 residues. CDR3 in amino acids: CASSFRLAGGVGDTQYF. The DNA for the CDR3 is TGTGCCAGCAGCTTCAGACTAGCGGGAGGGGTGGGAGATACGCAGTATTTT. Based on the CDR3 plus reference TRBV7-2 and TRBJ2-3, the full variable domain is GAGVSQSPSNKVTEKGKDVELRCDPISGHTALYWYRQSLGQGLEFLIYFQGNSAPDKSGLPSDRFSAERTGGSVSTLTIQRTQQEDSAVYLCASSFRLAGGVGDTQYFGPGTRLTVL.

This rearrangement joins TRBV4-2 to TRBJ2-7; TRBD1 agrees at 9 bases. The CDR3 runs to 17 residues. Trimming cost V 4 bases and J 3 bases; bases outside gene matches: 13. Germline CDR1 is LGHNA and CDR2 is YNFKEQ. The chain's CDR3 is CASSPRQGGVDFYEQYF. The CDR3 region has the DNA TGTGCCAGCAGCCCCCGACAGGGGGGAGTCGACTTCTACGAGCAGTACTTC.

This sequence joins TRBV27 and TRBJ1-5; tentatively, D is TRBD1 (5 bases). Germline CDR1 is MNHEY and CDR2 is SMNVEV (reference sequence). The V end was cut by 3 bases, the J end by 5 bases, with 11 bases between. This CDR3 has 14 residues. The CDR3 loop reads CASSLRQTDQPQHF. The CDR3 region has the DNA TGTGCCAGCAGTTTGAGACAGACAGATCAGCCCCAGCATTTT.

The genes are TRBV4-2 and TRBJ1-5; no firm D call. This CDR3 has 16 residues. Germline-derived CDR1 and CDR2 are LGHNA and YNFKEQ. The ends were cut back, 2 bases at V and 1 base at J, with 12 bases in the middle. The CDR3 here is CASSQFLGGSNQPQHF. The CDR3 DNA reads TGTGCCAGCAGCCAATTCCTGGGCGGGAGCAATCAGCCCCAGCATTTT.

The V and J genes are TRBV14 and TRBJ1-1; D may be TRBD1 (5 bases). V lost 4 bases and J lost 1, with 16 bases in between. The CDR3 extends over 16 amino acids. From germline, CDR1 is SGHDN and CDR2 FVKESK. The CDR3 nucleotides read TGTGCCAGCAGCCCTGCAGGGCTGACAAAGAACACTGAAGCTTTCTTT. This gives the protein CASSPAGLTKNTEAFF.

The V and J genes are TRBV7-9 and TRBJ1-2; a possible D gene is TRBD1 (6 bases). Germline V gene sequence: CDR1 SEHNR, CDR2 FQNEAQ (reference sequence). The germline V and J ends were trimmed by 4 bases and 8 bases, with 23 bases remaining between them. This CDR3 is 16 amino acids long. CDR3 amino acids: CASSSLLGRGLGGYTF. CDR3 DNA: TGTGCCAGCAGCTCCCTTCTGGGCAGGGGCCTAGGAGGCTACACCTTC.

The genes are TRBV29-1 and TRBJ2-5, with D perhaps TRBD1 or TRBD2 (7 bases each). Per the germline V gene, CDR1 is SQVTM and CDR2 is ANQGSEA. Deletions cut 8 bases from V and 7 bases from J, with 20 bases between. The CDR3 sequence is 13 residues long. CDR3 residues: CSSGEGARRTQYF. In DNA, the CDR3 is TGCAGCTCGGGGGAGGGGGCACGGCGGACCCAGTACTTC.

The gene calls are TRBV24-1 and TRBJ1-5; 8 bases agree with TRBD1. This CDR3 comprises 15 residues. Germline values: CDR1 KGHDR, CDR2 SFDVKD. The V and J ends lost 9 bases and 5 bases, in that order; junction bases with no gene match: 11. The DNA for the CDR3 is TGTGCCACCCCTTGTCAGGGGGCCGGGTATCAGCCCCAGCATTTT. Translated: CATPCQGAGYQPQHF.

The chain is built from TRBV6-5 and TRBJ1-2, with a weak D call TRBD1 (6 bases). The CDR3 runs 15 residues. V lost 4 bases to trimming and J lost 4 bases, with 16 bases between them. CDR1 is MNHEY, CDR2 SVGAGI, per germline. CDR3 protein: CASSFQGSRGYGYTF. CDR3 in DNA: TGTGCCAGCAGTTTCCAGGGGTCGAGGGGCTATGGCTACACCTTC.

J is TRBJ1-4 and V is TRBV10-2; the D is unclear. Trimming took off 8 bases at V and 10 bases at J, with 11 bases between the two ends. In germline, CDR1 is WSHSY, CDR2 SAAADI. The CDR3 consists of 11 residues. The CDR3 region is CASSEGGKLFF. CDR3 coding DNA: TGCGCCAGCTCCGAGGGCGGAAAACTGTTTTTT.

The rearrangement links TRBV24-1 to TRBJ2-1; the match to TRBD1 covers 7 bases. The V and J ends lost 5 bases and 3 bases, in that order; junction bases with no gene match: 6. CDR1 and CDR2 (germline): KGHDR, SFDVKD. The CDR3 has 15 amino acids. The CDR3 DNA is TGTGCCACCAGTGGTTACGGGACAGACTACAATGAGCAGTTCTTC. It yields the protein CATSGYGTDYNEQFF.